The 19 T cell receptor beta chains listed next were all sequenced from one sample in a study of shared clonotypes between healthy human individuals. Using immunoSEQ multiplex PCR, the repertoire was profiled, and TCRdb retains in-frame clones only, with some absent. The table has about 1 million clones, roughly 80% seen once. The sample consisted of memory CD4+ T cells sorted from blood. As for subset: CD45RA-negative fraction. The receptor set was obtained from a man aged 18-30 years in good health.

The chain carries TRBV19 and TRBJ1-1; D might be TRBD1 (5 bases). In germline, CDR1 is LNHDA, CDR2 SQIVND (reference sequence). The length of the CDR3 is 14 residues. Trimming took off 6 bases at V and 1 base at J, with 12 bases between the two ends. CDR3 residues: CASRGQGWNTEAFF. CDR3 sequence (DNA): TGTGCCAGTAGGGGGCAGGGTTGGAACACTGAAGCTTTCTTT.

The chain is built from TRBV19 and TRBJ2-7; tentative D call: TRBD2 (7 bases). There are 16 residues in the CDR3. CDR1 and CDR2 from the germline V gene are LNHDA and SQIVND (reference sequence). Trimming removed 6 bases from V and 3 bases from J, with 21 bases in between. CDR3 DNA sequence: TGTGCCAGTAGCGAGGGCCCGGGGGGCCCGGGCTACGAGCAGTACTTC. It codes for CASSEGPGGPGYEQYF.

Concerning this clone: This may come from a read error, since a much larger clone is one base off. The chain has TRBV7-3 and TRBJ1-1, with D possibly matching TRBD1 (5 bases). CDR3 size: 13 residues. Trimming took 1 base from V and 4 from J, leaving 7 bases between them. Germline V gene data show CDR1 as SGHTA and CDR2 as FQGTGA. In DNA form, the CDR3 reads TGTGCCAGCAGCTTAAAGGGGCCCACTGAAGCTTTCTTT. Protein sequence: CASSLKGPTEAFF.

This chain joins TRBV7-2 and TRBJ1-2; D not certain. Trimming left V 2 bases short and J 5 bases short, with 12 bases between. CDR1 and CDR2 (germline): SGHTA, FQGNSA. CDR3 size: 14 residues. CDR3 nucleotide sequence: TGTGCCAGCAGCTTAAATCCGGTTGGTTATGGCTACACCTTC. It specifies CASSLNPVGYGYTF.

The chain links TRBV30 to TRBJ2-7, with a weak D call TRBD1 (5 bases). Trimming pared 5 bases from V and 3 bases from J, leaving 17 bases between. CDR1 GTSNPN and CDR2 SVGIG come from the germline V gene (reference sequence). The CDR3 length is 14 residues. The CDR3 loop is CAWGADPAGYEQYF. For the CDR3, the DNA is TGTGCCTGGGGGGCGGACCCGGCCGGCTACGAGCAGTACTTC.

V usage is TRBV10-3 and J usage is TRBJ2-6, with a possible D match to TRBD2 (5 bases). Germline assignment: CDR1 ENHRY and CDR2 SYGVKD. This CDR3 contains 14 residues. V was cut by 6 bases and J by 0 bases, with 6 bases left in between. Here the CDR3 reads CAISGISGANVLTF. CDR3 nucleotide sequence: TGTGCCATCAGCGGGATCTCTGGGGCCAACGTCCTGACTTTC.

This sequence joins TRBV11-2 and TRBJ2-3; the match to TRBD2 covers 8 bases. CDR1 is SGHAT, CDR2 FQNNGV, per germline. The CDR3 contains 15 residues. V trimming: 1 base; J trimming: 1 base; junction bases outside the gene matches: 1. This chain's CDR3 is CASSLGRGGTDTQYF. In nucleotides, the CDR3 is TGTGCCAGCAGCTTAGGGCGGGGGGGCACAGATACGCAGTATTTT.

This clone was detected once. This chain connects TRBV7-3 to TRBJ2-1; the match to TRBD2 covers 12 bases. CDR1 is SGHTA, CDR2 FQGTGA, per germline. V shed 2 bases, J shed 6 bases, and the junction held 5 bases outside the gene matches. The CDR3 loop spans 16 amino acids. CDR3 sequence: CASSLGLAGGLNEQFF. CDR3 bases: TGTGCCAGCAGCTTAGGTCTAGCGGGGGGGCTCAATGAGCAGTTCTTC.

The rearrangement uses TRBV15 and TRBJ1-1; the D gene is possibly TRBD1 (5 bases). Trimming cost V 3 bases and J 4 bases, with 9 bases left between them. The CDR3 runs to 13 residues. CDR1 LNHNV and CDR2 YYDKDF come from the germline V gene (reference sequence). CDR3 in DNA: TGTGCCACCAGCAGGGGGCTGGGCACTGAAGCTTTCTTT. This encodes CATSRGLGTEAFF.

There are a few counts of this clone. The CDR3 bases are TGTGCCAGCAGTTTATGGGACAGGGGGTCGGTCACTGAAGCTTTCTTT. It specifies CASSLWDRGSVTEAFF. The chain employs TRBV27 and TRBJ1-1, with 11 bases lining up with TRBD1. CDR1 and CDR2 (germline): MNHEY, SMNVEV (reference sequence). J lost 4 bases, V lost 1 base, and 5 bases had no gene match. The CDR3 has 16 amino acids.

This clone was counted once. The J gene is TRBJ2-7, the V gene TRBV5-1, with TRBD1 identical over 7 bases. The CDR3 loop spans 16 amino acids. Looked up from germline, CDR1 is SGHRS and CDR2 is YFSETQ. V dropped 0 bases and J dropped 4; count of bases not matched to a gene: 10. DNA of the CDR3: TGCGCCAGCAGCTTGGGCTTGGACAGGTCAATATACGAGCAGTACTTC. It encodes CASSLGLDRSIYEQYF.

This CDR3 reads CASTGQVANGYTF. The CDR3 DNA reads as TGTGCCAGTACCGGACAGGTTGCTAATGGCTACACCTTC. V gene TRBV6-1 combines with J gene TRBJ1-2, with 7 bases fitting TRBD1. CDR3 length equals 13 residues. Trimming took 9 bases from V and 6 from J; bases not matched to a gene: 10. The germline V gene has CDR1 MNHNS and CDR2 SASEGT.

On this clone itself: Other DNA sequences in the same sample also yield this CDR3. The chain recombines TRBV18 with TRBJ1-6; D is unresolved. The CDR3 is made up of 14 amino acids. The germline V gene encodes CDR1 KGHSH and CDR2 LQKENI. V was clipped by 3 bases and J by 6 bases, with 9 bases between them. CDR3 amino acids: CASSPGPTNSPLHF. Written as DNA, the CDR3 is TGTGCCAGCTCACCGGGTCCCACTAATTCACCCCTCCACTTT.

This clone was detected only once. The rearrangement joins TRBV6-5 to TRBJ1-1, with a possible D match to TRBD1 (6 bases). Between the trimmed V and J ends, which lost 2 bases and 3 bases, there was a span of 7 bases. CDR3 length: 13 residues. Germline V gene sequence: CDR1 MNHEY, CDR2 SVGAGI. CDR3 in DNA: TGTGCCAGCAGTTACAGGGGGGACACTGAAGCTTTCTTT. Its protein is CASSYRGDTEAFF.

On this clone: A single base separates this from a much larger clone, so it may be a read error. The rearrangement links TRBV7-9 to TRBJ2-5; a possible D gene is TRBD2 (6 bases). The CDR3 covers 13 residues. Germline V gives CDR1 SEHNR, CDR2 FQNEAQ (reference sequence). Trimming took off 1 base at V and 5 bases at J, with 8 bases between the two ends. The CDR3 sequence is CASSLDAGETQYF. The CDR3 region has the DNA TGTGCCAGCAGCTTAGATGCGGGGGAGACCCAGTACTTC.

As regards this clone: The sample holds other DNA sequences that translate to the same CDR3. The chain employs TRBV7-2 and TRBJ1-2, with TRBD1 identical over 7 bases. Per the germline V gene, CDR1 is SGHTA and CDR2 is FQGNSA. This CDR3 comprises 13 residues. Germline trimming cut 5 bases from V and 2 bases from J; bases unmatched to any gene: 2. The CDR3 DNA sequence: TGTGCCAGCAGCCCGGACAGGAACTATGGCTACACCTTC. Its translation is CASSPDRNYGYTF.

The rearrangement links TRBV5-1 to TRBJ2-7, with D unresolved. The CDR3 totals 15 residues. Trimming cost V 2 bases and J 1 base, with 13 bases left between them. In germline, CDR1 is SGHRS, CDR2 YFSETQ. CDR3: CASSLGRSNSYEQYF. The CDR3 bases are TGCGCCAGCAGCTTAGGTCGCAGTAATTCCTACGAGCAGTACTTC. Using reference TRBV5-1 and TRBJ2-7 for the parts outside the CDR3, the full variable domain is KAGVTQTPRYLIKTRGQQVTLSCSPISGHRSVSWYQQTPGQGLQFLFEYFSETQRNKGNFPGRFSGRQFSNSRSEMNVSTLELGDSALYLCASSLGRSNSYEQYFGPGTRLTVT.

The chain links TRBV28 to TRBJ2-3; TRBD1 aligns across 11 bases. Germline trimming cut 8 bases from V and 3 bases from J; bases unmatched to any gene: 7. The CDR3 is made up of 15 amino acids. The germline gives CDR1 MDHEN, CDR2 SYDVKM. The CDR3 sequence: CASRLDRGRTDTQYF. Written as DNA, the CDR3 is TGTGCCAGCCGACTGGACAGGGGGCGGACAGATACGCAGTATTTT.

The CDR3 sequence: CASNGGLNTGELFF. The DNA of the CDR3 is TGTGCCAGCAATGGGGGCTTGAACACCGGGGAGCTGTTTTTT. The chain links TRBV9 to TRBJ2-2; D is possibly TRBD1 (6 bases). Per the germline V gene, CDR1 is SGDLS and CDR2 is YYNGEE. The CDR3 runs to 14 residues. The V end was cut by 6 bases, the J end by 1 base, with 10 bases between.